The sequence of this TCR beta chain was determined in a study of cytomegalovirus exposure and HLA in healthy donors. With 60 Vbeta and 13 Jbeta primers, the PCR was carried out. The protocol was immunoSEQ multiplex PCR, while the TCRdb copy is restricted to in-frame clones and leaves out a portion. The sample lists under 120,000 clones, roughly 70% occurring once. The donors (healthy individuals) were bone marrow donors. Comments on this clone: Antigen unknown.

Whole-study findings and limits: A later analysis reported that several of the most significant clusters appeared to be linked to common viral pathogens, among them Epstein-Barr virus. Analysis was performed later, and it showed HLA-associated TCR beta chains to be more clonally expanded than equally common others.

The ends were cut back, 2 bases at V and 5 bases at J, with 16 bases in the middle. Germline V gene data show CDR1 as MDHEN and CDR2 as SYDVKM. The CDR3 covers 15 residues. Material: PBMCs. The receptor was derived from a man in his forties in good health and CMV-seropositive. The chain employs TRBV28 and TRBJ2-7; weak D call: TRBD1 (6 bases). The CDR3 bases are TGTGCCAGCAGTTTAGTATCAGGGGCAGTTAACGAGCAGTACTTC. This encodes CASSLVSGAVNEQYF.